The 29 T cell receptor beta chains in this list originate from one sample, sequenced in a study of blood T cell repertoires in COVID-19. The assay was immunoSEQ multiplex PCR, and TCRdb's table has in-frame clones only and misses some. The sample shows about 250,000 clones, nearly 90% of them seen only once. Sequencing input: peripheral blood. The receptors originated from a middle-aged woman who had recovered from COVID-19.

V is TRBV10-3 and J is TRBJ2-1; 7 bases are shared with TRBD1. The germline gives CDR1 ENHRY, CDR2 SYGVKD. This CDR3 region has 15 residues. V gave up 10 bases and J gave up 5 bases; unmatched junction bases: 14. CDR3 coding DNA: TGTGCCACCAGGACAGGAGTAAATTCGGACAATGAGCAGTTCTTC. This codes for CATRTGVNSDNEQFF.

This chain uses TRBV28 with TRBJ2-7; the match to TRBD2 covers 9 bases. The CDR3 is 16 residues long. Germline assignment: CDR1 MDHEN and CDR2 SYDVKM. J gave up 4 bases and V 8 bases, and 15 bases lay outside the gene matches. CDR3 coding DNA: TGTGCCAGCTTGGCGTCTAGCGGGGCAGGAGCGTACGAGCAGTACTTC. This sequence encodes CASLASSGAGAYEQYF.

The chain employs TRBV12-3 or TRBV12-4 and TRBJ1-2; D not certain. V shed 5 bases and J shed 8 bases, with 15 bases lying between them. CDR3 length equals 13 residues. The CDR3 coding sequence is TGTGCCAGCAGTCCCAGTGGAGGGTGGGGCTACACCTTC. Protein: CASSPSGGWGYTF.

The chain is built from TRBV9 and TRBJ2-1, with 7 bases fitting TRBD2. The CDR3 is made up of 15 amino acids. Germline assignment: CDR1 SGDLS and CDR2 YYNGEE. Trimming at V came to 0 bases and at J to 9 bases, leaving 9 bases not matched to a gene. The CDR3 loop reads CASSVATSSRVEQFF. CDR3 bases: TGTGCCAGCAGCGTAGCGACTAGCTCCCGGGTTGAGCAGTTCTTC.

This clone was detected a few times. The chain links TRBV6-2 or TRBV6-3 to TRBJ1-6; D gene ambiguous. This CDR3 region has 19 residues. Trimming pared 2 bases from V and 2 bases from J, leaving 19 bases between. The germline gives CDR1 MNHEY, CDR2 SVGEGT. CDR3 protein: CASSYGIDDYTTYNSPLHF. The CDR3 region has the DNA TGTGCCAGCAGTTACGGGATAGACGACTATACTACCTATAATTCACCCCTCCACTTT.

This chain links TRBV7-2 with TRBJ1-1, with 10 bases fitting TRBD1. With 5 bases clipped from V and 4 bases from J, the junction kept 10 bases outside the gene matches. CDR3 length: 16 amino acids. From germline, CDR1 is SGHTA and CDR2 FQGNSA. The CDR3 region has the DNA TGTGCCAGCAGCCCCGGGGACAGGGGTCGGGGCACTGAAGCTTTCTTT. Amino acids: CASSPGDRGRGTEAFF.

This clone was detected only a few times. Here the CDR3 DNA reads TGTGCCAGCAGTCGCGGGACAGGGGGCAGGAATGCTTTCTTT. This codes for CASSRGTGGRNAFF. This chain uses TRBV2 with TRBJ1-1, with 12 nucleotides matching TRBD1. This CDR3 has 14 residues. The V segment lost 5 bases and the J segment 11 bases; nucleotides outside the gene matches: 9. Germline values: CDR1 SNHLY, CDR2 FYNNEI.

The chain combines TRBV5-1 with TRBJ2-1; 9 bases map to TRBD2. Looked up from germline, CDR1 is SGHRS and CDR2 is YFSETQ. The CDR3 runs 16 residues. The J segment lost 4 bases and the V segment lost 2 bases, leaving 7 bases of the junction unmatched. The CDR3 nucleotides are TGCGCCAGCAGCTTACTTGCGGGAGGGGGTTACAATGAGCAGTTCTTC. The encoded protein is CASSLLAGGGYNEQFF.

The V gene is TRBV3-1 (or the pseudogene TRBV3-2), the J gene TRBJ2-1; TRBD1 matches 11 bases. Germline trimming cut 6 bases from V and 9 bases from J; bases unmatched to any gene: 10. Germline CDR1 is LGHDT and CDR2 is YNNKEL (reference sequence). CDR3 length: 15 residues. CDR3 in amino acids: CASRRLGQGAAEQFF. The CDR3 DNA follows: TGTGCCAGCAGACGCCTCGGACAGGGGGCTGCTGAGCAGTTCTTC.

The V gene is TRBV6-5, the J gene TRBJ2-1; D is undetermined. Germline V lookup: CDR1 MNHEY, CDR2 SVGAGI. Trimming shortened V by 3 bases and J by 2 bases, and 11 bases separated the two germline ends. The CDR3 spans 15 residues. The CDR3 loop is CASSYVPTTYNEQFF. CDR3 in DNA: TGTGCCAGCAGTTATGTTCCTACCACCTACAATGAGCAGTTCTTC.

CDR3 residues: CASSSGDRGYSGELFF. In DNA, the CDR3 is TGTGCCAGCAGCTCCGGTGACAGGGGATATTCCGGGGAGCTGTTTTTT. This chain links TRBV27 with TRBJ2-2; TRBD1 aligns across 8 bases. V shed 6 bases and J 6 bases; nucleotides not matched to a gene: 12. Looked up from germline, CDR1 is MNHEY and CDR2 is SMNVEV (reference sequence). The CDR3 runs to 16 residues.

The chain couples TRBV18 to TRBJ2-2; D call uncertain. Germline CDR1 KGHSH, CDR2 LQKENI. Trimming removed 1 base at V and 0 bases at J, with 9 bases between. CDR3 length: 16 amino acids. This CDR3 is CASSPQSMANTGELFF. The CDR3 DNA follows: TGTGCCAGCTCACCACAGAGCATGGCGAACACCGGGGAGCTGTTTTTT.

This chain joins TRBV10-1 and TRBJ2-3; TRBD2 is a possible D gene (7 bases). The CDR3 is made up of 14 amino acids. Germline-derived CDR1 and CDR2 are WNHNN and SYGVQD (reference sequence). V shed 6 bases and J shed 11 bases, with 21 bases lying between them. CDR3 coding DNA: TGCGCCAGCAGCCAAACGGGGGGCGATGTACGGCAGTATTTT. Amino acids: CASSQTGGDVRQYF.

In this sample, this clone turned up once. The chain uses TRBV9 and TRBJ2-5, with D possibly matching TRBD2 (5 bases). The CDR3 is 15 amino acids. CDR1 is SGDLS and CDR2 is YYNGEE in the germline V gene. V was trimmed by 0 bases and J by 3 bases, leaving 12 bases between them. CDR3 region: CASSVAPSLKETQYF. The DNA for the CDR3 is TGTGCCAGCAGCGTAGCCCCTAGCCTAAAAGAGACCCAGTACTTC.

The chain recombines TRBV12-5 with TRBJ2-1; D call uncertain. CDR3 length: 14 residues. Trimming left V 2 bases short and J 10 bases short, with 15 bases between. The V gene's germline CDR1 is LGHNT and CDR2 FRNRAP. CDR3 sequence: CASGLPQVTREQFF. Here the CDR3 DNA reads TGTGCTAGTGGTTTGCCTCAGGTCACAAGGGAGCAGTTCTTC.

The V and J genes are TRBV18 and TRBJ2-7; weak D call: TRBD2 (6 bases). This CDR3 is built from 12 residues. V lost 2 bases and J 6 bases, leaving 8 bases between the germline ends. Germline-derived CDR1 and CDR2 are KGHSH and LQKENI. The CDR3 reads CASSPKGGEQYV. The CDR3 region has the DNA TGTGCCAGCTCACCAAAGGGAGGCGAGCAGTACGTC.

This chain uses TRBV29-1 with TRBJ2-5; possibly TRBD1 for D (5 bases). Trimming took 4 bases from V and 6 from J, leaving 12 bases between them. The germline CDR1 and CDR2 sequences are SQVTM and ANQGSEA. CDR3 length: 12 amino acids. CDR3: CSVGGAGKTQYF. CDR3 DNA: TGCAGCGTTGGTGGGGCAGGAAAGACCCAGTACTTC.

V and J are TRBV18 and TRBJ2-1, with 9 positions matching TRBD2. Germline CDR1 reads KGHSH; CDR2 reads LQKENI. This CDR3 region has 15 residues. Trimming at V came to 5 bases and at J to 5 bases, leaving 7 bases not matched to a gene. The CDR3 sequence: CASSTIAGEDNEQFF. CDR3 DNA: TGTGCCAGCTCAACAATAGCGGGAGAGGACAATGAGCAGTTCTTC. Variable domain in full (rest from reference TRBV18 and TRBJ2-1): NAGVMQNPRHLVRRRGQEARLRCSPMKGHSHVYWYRQLPEEGLKFMVYLQKENIIDESGMPKERFSAEFPKEGPSILRIQQVVRGDSAAYFCASSTIAGEDNEQFFGPGTRLTVL.

V usage is TRBV6-5 and J usage is TRBJ1-6; TRBD1 might be the D (5 bases). The CDR3 extends over 16 amino acids. The V and J ends lost 2 bases and 9 bases respectively, with 17 bases between them. Germline V CDR1 and CDR2: MNHEY, SVGAGI. CDR3 region: CASSYGAGNSGSPLHF. The CDR3 bases are TGTGCCAGCAGTTACGGGGCAGGGAACTCTGGTTCACCCCTCCACTTT.

The chain links TRBV7-2 to TRBJ1-4; TRBD1 might be the D (5 bases). CDR3 size: 15 residues. V lost 5 bases, J lost 3 bases, and 13 bases lay in between. The V gene's germline CDR1 is SGHTA and CDR2 FQGNSA. The CDR3 is CASSGGGTANEKLFF. CDR3 nucleotide sequence: TGTGCCAGCAGCGGGGGGGGAACAGCTAATGAAAAACTGTTTTTT.

This rearrangement joins TRBV9 to TRBJ2-1; 10 bases are shared with TRBD2. The CDR3 is 16 residues long. With 0 bases clipped from V and 5 bases from J, the junction kept 5 bases outside the gene matches. Germline-derived CDR1 and CDR2 are SGDLS and YYNGEE. CDR3 protein: CASSVAGAGGHNEQFF. CDR3 DNA: TGTGCCAGCAGCGTAGCGGGAGCGGGAGGGCACAATGAGCAGTTCTTC.

The CDR3 here is CASSLGTNNEQFF. The CDR3, as DNA: TGCGCCAGCAGCTTGGGAACTAACAATGAGCAGTTCTTC. The chain carries TRBV5-1 and TRBJ2-1; D gene uncertain. The CDR3 contains 13 residues. The ends were cut back, 0 bases at V and 5 bases at J, with 6 bases in the middle. In germline, CDR1 is SGHRS, CDR2 YFSETQ.

The V gene is TRBV7-8, the J gene TRBJ1-3, with D tentatively TRBD1 (6 bases). This CDR3 comprises 16 residues. V gave up 5 bases and J gave up 0 bases, with 14 bases separating them. Per the germline V gene, CDR1 is SGHVS and CDR2 is FQNEAQ. The CDR3 coding sequence is TGTGCCAGCAGCACCCGACAGGCACCCTCTGGAAACACCATATATTTT. The encoded protein is CASSTRQAPSGNTIYF.

The V and J genes are TRBV4-2 and TRBJ1-1; D not certain. The CDR3 covers 12 residues. CDR1 and CDR2 from the germline V gene are LGHNA and YNFKEQ. V was cut by 0 bases and J by 6 bases, with 5 bases left in between. CDR3 bases: TGTGCCAGCAGCCAAGATGAGTCTGAAGCTTTCTTT. Amino acid sequence: CASSQDESEAFF.

The genes are TRBV6-5 and TRBJ2-3; possibly TRBD2 for D (6 bases). The CDR3 contains 15 residues. The germline V gene has CDR1 MNHEY and CDR2 SVGAGI. Trimming took 2 bases from V and 0 from J, leaving 9 bases between them. CDR3 bases: TGTGCCAGCAGTTACATGGCGGGAAGCACAGATACGCAGTATTTT. Translation: CASSYMAGSTDTQYF.

The rearrangement joins TRBV19 to TRBJ2-2; D uncertain. The V gene's germline CDR1 is LNHDA and CDR2 SQIVND (reference sequence). The CDR3 loop spans 11 amino acids. V was cut by 10 bases and J by 7 bases, with 10 bases left in between. CDR3 in DNA: TGTGCCACCAGGATCGGCGGGGAGCTGTTTTTT. The encoded protein is CATRIGGELFF.

V and J are TRBV10-1 and TRBJ1-1; no clear D. Trimming cost V 3 bases and J 5 bases, with 10 bases left between them. The CDR3 covers 13 residues. Germline assignment: CDR1 WNHNN and CDR2 SYGVQD (reference sequence). DNA for the CDR3: TGCGCCAGCAGTGAACGGGTGCAGACTGAAGCTTTCTTT. It translates to CASSERVQTEAFF.

This chain connects TRBV5-1 to TRBJ2-2, with TRBD2 identical over 7 bases. Germline V gene lookup returns CDR1 SGHRS and CDR2 YFSETQ. Trimming at V came to 4 bases and at J to 7 bases, leaving 16 bases not matched to a gene. This CDR3 comprises 17 residues. CDR3: CASSPETAGGFHGELFF. The CDR3, as DNA: TGCGCCAGCAGCCCAGAAACTGCCGGGGGGTTTCACGGGGAGCTGTTTTTT.

This chain uses TRBV30 with TRBJ1-2; a weak D match, TRBD1 (5 bases). The CDR3 covers 13 residues. CDR1 is GTSNPN, CDR2 SVGIG, per germline (reference sequence). The V end lost 1 base, the J end lost 6 bases, and 12 bases lay between the germline ends. The CDR3 bases are TGTGCCTGGAGTGGCCGGCGGGGGGATGGCTACACCTTC. It codes for CAWSGRRGDGYTF.